This T cell receptor beta chain was captured by sequencing in a study of CD8 T cells in ankylosing spondylitis. Study results and caveats: A motif in TCR beta, a set of fewer than ten highly homologous variants, appeared characteristic of ankylosing spondylitis blood.

After removal of 1 base from V and 8 bases from J, the junction contained 3 bases not matched to a gene. CDR3 length: 13 residues. Germline CDR1 MNHEY, CDR2 SVGEGT. Worth noting for this clonotype: Its target is not known.

TCRdb ran MiXCR on the 5' RACE reads and lists one entry per CDR3 protein. The data contain 750,000 to 850,000 distinct CDR3 sequences, roughly 12% of them seen just once; the ten biggest clones take up about 0.5%. The sample consisted of blood, either unsorted or a sorted T cell fraction (not recorded which). The source of this sequence is a male donor with ankylosing spondylitis. The chain uses TRBV6-2 or TRBV6-3 and TRBJ1-2, with 8 bases matching TRBD1. For the CDR3, the DNA is TGTGCCAGCAGTTACTGGACAGGGACCGGCTACACCTTC. It codes for CASSYWTGTGYTF.